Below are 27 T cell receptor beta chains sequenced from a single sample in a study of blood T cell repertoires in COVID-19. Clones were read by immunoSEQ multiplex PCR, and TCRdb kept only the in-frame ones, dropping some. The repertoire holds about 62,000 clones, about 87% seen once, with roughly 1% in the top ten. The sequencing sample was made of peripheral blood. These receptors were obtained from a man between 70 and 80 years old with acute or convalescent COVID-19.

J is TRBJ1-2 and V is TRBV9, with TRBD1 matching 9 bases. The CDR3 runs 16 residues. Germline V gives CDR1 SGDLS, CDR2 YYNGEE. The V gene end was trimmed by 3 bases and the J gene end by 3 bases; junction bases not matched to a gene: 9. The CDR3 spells CASSGTGEYEYYGYTF. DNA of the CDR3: TGTGCCAGCAGCGGGACAGGGGAGTACGAGTACTATGGCTACACCTTC.

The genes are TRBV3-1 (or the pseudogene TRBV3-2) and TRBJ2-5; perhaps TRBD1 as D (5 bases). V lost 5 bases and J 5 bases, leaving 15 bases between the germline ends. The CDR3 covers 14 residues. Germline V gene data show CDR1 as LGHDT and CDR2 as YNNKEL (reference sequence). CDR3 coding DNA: TGTGCCAGCAGCGGAAGGAGCAGGGTGGAGACCCAGTACTTC. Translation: CASSGRSRVETQYF.

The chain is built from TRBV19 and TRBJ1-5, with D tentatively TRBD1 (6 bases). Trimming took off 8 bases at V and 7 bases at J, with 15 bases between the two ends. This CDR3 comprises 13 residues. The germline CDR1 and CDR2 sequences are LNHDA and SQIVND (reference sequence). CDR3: CASLGQGPQPQHF. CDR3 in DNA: TGTGCCAGTCTAGGGCAGGGGCCACAGCCCCAGCATTTT.

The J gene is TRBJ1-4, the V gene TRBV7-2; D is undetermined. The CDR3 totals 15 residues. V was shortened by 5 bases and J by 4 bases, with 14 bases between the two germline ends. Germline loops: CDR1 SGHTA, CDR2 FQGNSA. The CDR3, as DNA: TGTGCCAGCAGCCGGGGAGTCGGAGGTAATGAAAAACTGTTTTTT. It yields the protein CASSRGVGGNEKLFF.

The CDR3 reads CASSPFPTEAFF. CDR3 nucleotide sequence: TGTGCCAGTAGTCCTTTCCCTACTGAAGCTTTCTTT. The genes are TRBV19 and TRBJ1-1; D is ambiguous. There are 12 residues in the CDR3. In germline, CDR1 is LNHDA, CDR2 SQIVND (reference sequence). The germline V and J ends were trimmed by 5 bases and 5 bases, with 9 bases remaining between them.

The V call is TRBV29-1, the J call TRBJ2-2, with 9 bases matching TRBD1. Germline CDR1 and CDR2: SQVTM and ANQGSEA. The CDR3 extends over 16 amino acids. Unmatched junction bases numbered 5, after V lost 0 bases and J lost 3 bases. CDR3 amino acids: CSVEDIGTGHTGELFF. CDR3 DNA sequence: TGCAGCGTTGAAGATATCGGGACAGGGCACACCGGGGAGCTGTTTTTT.

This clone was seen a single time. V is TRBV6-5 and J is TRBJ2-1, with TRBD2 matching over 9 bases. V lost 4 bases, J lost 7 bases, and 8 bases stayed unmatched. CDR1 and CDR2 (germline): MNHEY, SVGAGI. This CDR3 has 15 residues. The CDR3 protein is CASSSGTSRMNEQFF. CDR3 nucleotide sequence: TGTGCCAGCAGTTCCGGGACTAGCCGTATGAATGAGCAGTTCTTC.

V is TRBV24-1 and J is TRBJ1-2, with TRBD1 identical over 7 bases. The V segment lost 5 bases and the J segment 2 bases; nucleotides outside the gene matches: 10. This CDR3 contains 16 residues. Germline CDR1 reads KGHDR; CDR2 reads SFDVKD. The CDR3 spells CATSGGTDRTNYGYTF. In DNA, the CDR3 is TGTGCCACCAGTGGAGGGACAGACCGTACCAACTATGGCTACACCTTC.

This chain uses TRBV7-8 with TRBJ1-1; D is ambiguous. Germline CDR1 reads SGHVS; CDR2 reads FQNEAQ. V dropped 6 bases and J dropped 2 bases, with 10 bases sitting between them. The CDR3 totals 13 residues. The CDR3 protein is CASRTHPNTEAFF. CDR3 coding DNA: TGTGCCAGCAGGACTCATCCTAACACTGAAGCTTTCTTT.

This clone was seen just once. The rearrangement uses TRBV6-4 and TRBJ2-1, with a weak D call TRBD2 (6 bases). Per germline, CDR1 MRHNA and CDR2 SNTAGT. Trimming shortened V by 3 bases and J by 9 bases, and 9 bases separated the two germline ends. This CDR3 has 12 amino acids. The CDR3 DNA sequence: TGTGCCAGCAGTGAGGATAGCGGTGAGCAGTTCTTC. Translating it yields CASSEDSGEQFF.

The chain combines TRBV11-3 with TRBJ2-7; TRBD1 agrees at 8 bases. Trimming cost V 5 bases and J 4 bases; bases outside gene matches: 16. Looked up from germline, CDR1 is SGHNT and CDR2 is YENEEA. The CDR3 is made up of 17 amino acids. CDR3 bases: TGTGCCAGCAGCCCAGGACAGGGAGCCCCTAGTCAATACGAGCAGTACTTC. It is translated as CASSPGQGAPSQYEQYF. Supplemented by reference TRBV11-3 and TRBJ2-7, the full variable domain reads EAGVVQSPRYKIIEKKQPVAFWCNPISGHNTLYWYLQNLGQGPELLIRYENEEAVDDSQLPKDRFSAERLKGVDSTLKIQPAELGDSAVYLCASSPGQGAPSQYEQYFGPGTRLTVT.

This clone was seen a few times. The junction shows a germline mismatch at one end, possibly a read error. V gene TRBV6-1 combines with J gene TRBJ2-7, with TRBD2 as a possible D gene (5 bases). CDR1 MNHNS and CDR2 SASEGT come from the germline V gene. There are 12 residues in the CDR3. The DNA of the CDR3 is TGTGCCAGCAGTGAAGGATACGGAAAGGGAGTCTTC. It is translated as CASSEGYGKGVF.

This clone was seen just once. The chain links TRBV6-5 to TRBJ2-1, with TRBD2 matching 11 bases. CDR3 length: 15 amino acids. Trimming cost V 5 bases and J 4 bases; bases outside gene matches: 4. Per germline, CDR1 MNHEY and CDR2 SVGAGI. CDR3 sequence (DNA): TGTGCCAGCAGTAAGACTAGCGGGGCTTACAATGAGCAGTTCTTC. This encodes CASSKTSGAYNEQFF.

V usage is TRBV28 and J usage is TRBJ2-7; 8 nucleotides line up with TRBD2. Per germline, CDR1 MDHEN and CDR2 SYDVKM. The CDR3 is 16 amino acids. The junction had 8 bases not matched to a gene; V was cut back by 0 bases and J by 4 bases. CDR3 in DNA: TGTGCCAGCAGTTTATGGCGGGGGGTAGGGCAATACGAGCAGTACTTC. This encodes CASSLWRGVGQYEQYF.

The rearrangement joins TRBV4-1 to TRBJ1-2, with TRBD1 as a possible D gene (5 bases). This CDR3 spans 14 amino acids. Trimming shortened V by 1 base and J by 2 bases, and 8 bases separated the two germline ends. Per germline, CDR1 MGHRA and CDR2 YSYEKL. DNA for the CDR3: TGCGCCAGCAGCCAAGGGGGGGAAAACTATGGCTACACCTTC. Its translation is CASSQGGENYGYTF.

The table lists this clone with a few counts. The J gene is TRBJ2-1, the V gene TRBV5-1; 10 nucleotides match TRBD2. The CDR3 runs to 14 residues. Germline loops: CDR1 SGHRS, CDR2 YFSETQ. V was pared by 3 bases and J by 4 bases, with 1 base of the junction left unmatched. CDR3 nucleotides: TGCGCCAGCAGCTGGACTAGCGGATACAATGAGCAGTTCTTC. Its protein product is CASSWTSGYNEQFF.

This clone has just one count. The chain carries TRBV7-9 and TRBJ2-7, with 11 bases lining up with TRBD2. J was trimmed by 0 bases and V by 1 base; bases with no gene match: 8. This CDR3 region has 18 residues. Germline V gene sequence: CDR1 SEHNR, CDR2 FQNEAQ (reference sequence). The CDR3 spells CASSLGYTGTSGSYEQYF. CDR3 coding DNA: TGTGCCAGCAGCTTAGGCTACACCGGGACTAGCGGCTCCTACGAGCAGTACTTC.

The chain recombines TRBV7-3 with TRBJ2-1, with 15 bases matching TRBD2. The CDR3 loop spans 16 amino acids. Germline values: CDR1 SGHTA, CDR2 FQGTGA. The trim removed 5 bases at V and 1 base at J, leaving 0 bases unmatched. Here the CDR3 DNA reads TGTGCCAGCAGCGGACTAGCGGGAGGGTCCTACAATGAGCAGTTCTTC. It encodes CASSGLAGGSYNEQFF.

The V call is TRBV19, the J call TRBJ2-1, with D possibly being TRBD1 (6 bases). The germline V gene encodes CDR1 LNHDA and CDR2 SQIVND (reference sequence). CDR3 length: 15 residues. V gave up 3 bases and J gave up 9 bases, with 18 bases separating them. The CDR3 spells CASSIQGTLGSEQFF. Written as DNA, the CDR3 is TGTGCCAGTAGTATTCAGGGGACCTTAGGCAGTGAGCAGTTCTTC.

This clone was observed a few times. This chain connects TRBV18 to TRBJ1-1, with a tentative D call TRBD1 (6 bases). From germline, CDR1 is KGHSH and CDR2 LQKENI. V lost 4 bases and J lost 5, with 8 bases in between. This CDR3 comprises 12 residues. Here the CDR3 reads CASSQRGTEAFF. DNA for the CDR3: TGTGCCAGCTCACAAAGGGGGACTGAAGCTTTCTTT.

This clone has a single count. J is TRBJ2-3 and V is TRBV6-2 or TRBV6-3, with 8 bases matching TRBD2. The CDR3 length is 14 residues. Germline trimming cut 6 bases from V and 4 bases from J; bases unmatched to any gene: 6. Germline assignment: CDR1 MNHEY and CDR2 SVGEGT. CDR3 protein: CASSRGGRADTQYF. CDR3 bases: TGTGCCAGCAGCCGGGGGGGCAGGGCAGATACGCAGTATTTT.

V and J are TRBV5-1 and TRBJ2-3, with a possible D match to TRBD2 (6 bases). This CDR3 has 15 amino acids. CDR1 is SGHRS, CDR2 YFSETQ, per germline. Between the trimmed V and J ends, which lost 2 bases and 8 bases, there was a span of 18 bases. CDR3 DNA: TGCGCCAGCAGCTTTAGCGGAGCCCGCAGTGGTACGCAGTATTTT. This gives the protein CASSFSGARSGTQYF.

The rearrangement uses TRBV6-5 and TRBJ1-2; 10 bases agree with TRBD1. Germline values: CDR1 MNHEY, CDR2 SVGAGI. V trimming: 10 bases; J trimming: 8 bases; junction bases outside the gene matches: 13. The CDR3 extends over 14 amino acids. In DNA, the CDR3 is TGTGCCACCACCCCGGGACAGGGGAGTTTCGGCTACACCTTC. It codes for CATTPGQGSFGYTF.

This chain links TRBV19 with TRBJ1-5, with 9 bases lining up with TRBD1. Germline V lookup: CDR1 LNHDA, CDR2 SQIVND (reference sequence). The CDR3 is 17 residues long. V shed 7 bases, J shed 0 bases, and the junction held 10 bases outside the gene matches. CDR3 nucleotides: TGTGCCAGTATTAAGGGACAGGGCGGATATAGCAATCAGCCCCAGCATTTT. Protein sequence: CASIKGQGGYSNQPQHF.

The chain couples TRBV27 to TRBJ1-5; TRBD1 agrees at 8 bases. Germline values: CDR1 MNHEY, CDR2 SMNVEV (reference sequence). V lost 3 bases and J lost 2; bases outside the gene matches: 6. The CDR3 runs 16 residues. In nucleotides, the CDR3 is TGTGCCAGCAGTTTCCGACAGGGGTTACGCAATCAGCCCCAGCATTTT. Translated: CASSFRQGLRNQPQHF.

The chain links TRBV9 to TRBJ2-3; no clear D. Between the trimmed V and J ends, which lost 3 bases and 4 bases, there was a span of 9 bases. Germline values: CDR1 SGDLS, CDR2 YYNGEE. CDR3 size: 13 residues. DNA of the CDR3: TGTGCCAGCAGCGAAAACCGGGCAGATACGCAGTATTTT. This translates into CASSENRADTQYF.

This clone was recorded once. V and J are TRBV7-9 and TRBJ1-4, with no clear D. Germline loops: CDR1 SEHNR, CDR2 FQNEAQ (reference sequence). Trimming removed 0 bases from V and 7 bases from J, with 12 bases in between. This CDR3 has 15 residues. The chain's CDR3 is CASSLAGRVSEKLFF. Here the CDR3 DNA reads TGTGCCAGCAGCTTAGCAGGGAGAGTGAGTGAAAAACTGTTTTTT.